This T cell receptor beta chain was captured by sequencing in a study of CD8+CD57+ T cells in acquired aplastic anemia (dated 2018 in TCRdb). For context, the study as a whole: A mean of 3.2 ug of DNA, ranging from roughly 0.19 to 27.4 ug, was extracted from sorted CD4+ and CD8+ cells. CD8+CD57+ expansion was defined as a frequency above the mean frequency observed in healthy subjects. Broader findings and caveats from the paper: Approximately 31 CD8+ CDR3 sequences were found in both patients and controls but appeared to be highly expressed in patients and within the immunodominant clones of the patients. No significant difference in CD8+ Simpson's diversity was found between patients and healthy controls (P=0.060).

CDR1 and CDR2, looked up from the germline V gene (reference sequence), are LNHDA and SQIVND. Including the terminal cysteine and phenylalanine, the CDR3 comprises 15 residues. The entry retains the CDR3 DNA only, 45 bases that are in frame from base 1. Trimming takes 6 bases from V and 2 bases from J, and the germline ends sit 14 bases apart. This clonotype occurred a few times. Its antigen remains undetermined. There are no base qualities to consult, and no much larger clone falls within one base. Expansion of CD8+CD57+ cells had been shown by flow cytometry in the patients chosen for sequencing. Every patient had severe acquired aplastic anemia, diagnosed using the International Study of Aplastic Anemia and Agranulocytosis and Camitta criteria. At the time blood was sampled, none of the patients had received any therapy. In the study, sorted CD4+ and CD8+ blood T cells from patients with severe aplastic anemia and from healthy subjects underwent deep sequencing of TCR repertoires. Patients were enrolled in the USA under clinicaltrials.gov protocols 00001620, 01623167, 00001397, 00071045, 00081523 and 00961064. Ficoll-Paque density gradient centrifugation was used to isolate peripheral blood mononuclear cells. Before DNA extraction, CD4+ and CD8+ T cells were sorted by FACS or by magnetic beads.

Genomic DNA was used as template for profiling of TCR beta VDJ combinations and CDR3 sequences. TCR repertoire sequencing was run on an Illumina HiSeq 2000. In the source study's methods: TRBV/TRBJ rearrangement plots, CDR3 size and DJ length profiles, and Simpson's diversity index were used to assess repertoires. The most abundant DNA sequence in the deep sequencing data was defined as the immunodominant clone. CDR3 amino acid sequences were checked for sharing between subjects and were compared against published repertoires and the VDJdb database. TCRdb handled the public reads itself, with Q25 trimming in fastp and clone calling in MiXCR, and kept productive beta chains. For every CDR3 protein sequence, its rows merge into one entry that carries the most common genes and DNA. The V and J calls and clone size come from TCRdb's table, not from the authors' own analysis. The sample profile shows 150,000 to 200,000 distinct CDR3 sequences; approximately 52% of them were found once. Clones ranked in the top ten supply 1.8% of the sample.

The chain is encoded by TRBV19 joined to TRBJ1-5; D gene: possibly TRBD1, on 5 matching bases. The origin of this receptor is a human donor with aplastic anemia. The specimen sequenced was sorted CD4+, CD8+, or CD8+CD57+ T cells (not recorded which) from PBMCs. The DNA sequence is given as TGTGCCAGTAGCATGGGCAGGGTAGGCAATCAGCCCCAGCATTTT. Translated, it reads CASSMGRVGNQPQHF. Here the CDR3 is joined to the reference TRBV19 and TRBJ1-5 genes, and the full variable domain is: DGGITQSPKYLFRKEGQNVTLSCEQNLNHDAMYWYRQDPGQGLRLIYYSQIVNDFQKGDIAEGYSVSREKKESFPLTVTSAQKNPTAFYLCASSMGRVGNQPQHFGDGTRLSIL.